These T cell receptor beta chains were read from a single sample in a study of Graves' ophthalmopathy and Graves' hyperthyroidism. One entry per CDR3 protein, called by TCRdb with MiXCR from the multiplex PCR reads. The sample consists of around 1,000,000 distinct CDR3 sequences, 35% to 45% of them appearing once. Sequences were obtained from peripheral blood or thyroid tissue (not recorded which). These receptor sequences come from an adult man with Graves' hyperthyroidism. Both conserved end residues are part of each CDR3. Fields, in order: V gene, clone size, J gene, CDR3 protein. Rows may omit the clone size; those that give it use once, few, many or a size class.

v_gene: TRBV29-1
abundance: many
j_gene: TRBJ1-2
CDR3aa: CSVERDSHYGYTF

v_gene: TRBV5-1
abundance: many
j_gene: TRBJ2-5
CDR3aa: CASSLGTGHGETQYF

v_gene: TRBV6-5
abundance: few
j_gene: TRBJ2-5
CDR3aa: CASSYSGLAETQYF

v_gene: TRBV20-1
abundance: -
j_gene: TRBJ1-5
CDR3aa: CSARDQAGGFLPQHF

v_gene: TRBV20-1
abundance: few
j_gene: TRBJ2-7
CDR3aa: CSARDLGGIYYEQYF

v_gene: TRBV7-8
abundance: many
j_gene: TRBJ2-2
CDR3aa: CASSFQIGTGWNTGELFF

v_gene: TRBV5-8
abundance: few
j_gene: TRBJ1-5
CDR3aa: CASSFGGPQPQHF

v_gene: TRBV14
abundance: -
j_gene: TRBJ2-5
CDR3aa: CASSQGPGHLQETQYF

v_gene: TRBV9
abundance: many
j_gene: TRBJ1-6
CDR3aa: CASSVERSQELDSPLHF

v_gene: TRBV29-1
abundance: many
j_gene: TRBJ1-1
CDR3aa: CSGRGAPGGTEAFF

v_gene: TRBV24-1
abundance: many
j_gene: TRBJ2-5
CDR3aa: CATSDHSGRREETQYF

v_gene: TRBV25-1
abundance: -
j_gene: TRBJ1-1
CDR3aa: CASLFGGTEAFF

v_gene: TRBV5-1
abundance: -
j_gene: TRBJ1-1
CDR3aa: CASRIHGEVRNTEAFF

v_gene: TRBV5-8
abundance: -
j_gene: TRBJ2-7
CDR3aa: CASSLIVFYEQYF

v_gene: TRBV10-3
abundance: -
j_gene: TRBJ2-7
CDR3aa: CATSHGQGREQYF

v_gene: TRBV6-5
abundance: -
j_gene: TRBJ1-1
CDR3aa: CASSWTQNTEAFF

v_gene: TRBV5-1
abundance: many
j_gene: TRBJ1-1
CDR3aa: CASRRSLGGSEAFF

v_gene: TRBV16
abundance: -
j_gene: TRBJ2-7
CDR3aa: CASSPGQGPGEQYF

v_gene: TRBV15
abundance: -
j_gene: TRBJ1-5
CDR3aa: CATRNAQGGGNQPQHF

v_gene: TRBV29-1
abundance: -
j_gene: TRBJ2-5
CDR3aa: CSVVGGQVAETQYF

v_gene: TRBV25-1
abundance: -
j_gene: TRBJ2-7
CDR3aa: CASSESQGGWEQYF

v_gene: TRBV6-2/TRBV6-3
abundance: -
j_gene: TRBJ1-5
CDR3aa: CASAGRRGLLNQPQHF

v_gene: TRBV29-1
abundance: many
j_gene: TRBJ2-7
CDR3aa: CSVQSRGTGIYEQYF

v_gene: TRBV7-2
abundance: -
j_gene: TRBJ2-2
CDR3aa: CASSLVVLAGDTGELFF

v_gene: TRBV25-1
abundance: -
j_gene: TRBJ2-1
CDR3aa: CASSDFVTGNNEQFF

v_gene: TRBV7-2
abundance: -
j_gene: TRBJ2-5
CDR3aa: CASPGDRSQETQYF

v_gene: TRBV15
abundance: few
j_gene: TRBJ1-1
CDR3aa: CATSGSRWTEAFF

v_gene: TRBV7-2
abundance: -
j_gene: TRBJ2-2
CDR3aa: CASSFSAGGAKSHGELFF

v_gene: TRBV12-3/TRBV12-4
abundance: many
j_gene: TRBJ2-5
CDR3aa: CASTKLAAAGETQYF

v_gene: TRBV19
abundance: many
j_gene: TRBJ1-1
CDR3aa: CASSFLQGRLNTEAFF

v_gene: TRBV4-1
abundance: many
j_gene: TRBJ1-5
CDR3aa: CASSQWSSNQPQHF

v_gene: TRBV7-8
abundance: many
j_gene: TRBJ2-6
CDR3aa: CASSLVFSGANVLTF

v_gene: TRBV20-1
abundance: -
j_gene: TRBJ1-6
CDR3aa: CSAAGHTPLHF

v_gene: TRBV7-8
abundance: -
j_gene: TRBJ1-5
CDR3aa: CASSLDYRSSRYSNQPQHF

v_gene: TRBV29-1
abundance: many
j_gene: TRBJ2-5
CDR3aa: CSVVRGWAQETQYF

v_gene: TRBV20-1
abundance: -
j_gene: TRBJ1-6
CDR3aa: CSARDKRGYRGNSPLHF

v_gene: TRBV20-1
abundance: -
j_gene: TRBJ2-7
CDR3aa: CSATYPTGPSYEQYF

v_gene: TRBV7-9
abundance: -
j_gene: TRBJ2-3
CDR3aa: CASSFEAGSVTATQYF

v_gene: TRBV7-6
abundance: many
j_gene: TRBJ2-5
CDR3aa: CASTPGTANQETQYF

v_gene: TRBV9
abundance: -
j_gene: TRBJ1-4
CDR3aa: CASSGQPGGVYEKLFF

v_gene: TRBV3-1
abundance: -
j_gene: TRBJ1-5
CDR3aa: CASSHRGNSNQPQHF

v_gene: TRBV7-2
abundance: few
j_gene: TRBJ1-3
CDR3aa: CASSPGQGSSGNTIYF

v_gene: TRBV12-3/TRBV12-4
abundance: -
j_gene: TRBJ2-7
CDR3aa: CASSVWDANYEQYF

v_gene: TRBV20-1
abundance: many
j_gene: TRBJ2-7
CDR3aa: CSASRQGLVGTYEQYF

v_gene: TRBV20-1
abundance: many
j_gene: TRBJ1-5
CDR3aa: CSARDRGGSQPQHF

v_gene: TRBV9
abundance: -
j_gene: TRBJ1-1
CDR3aa: CASSPPGTWNTEAFF

v_gene: TRBV2
abundance: few
j_gene: TRBJ2-2
CDR3aa: CASSARTSGTGELFF

v_gene: TRBV7-2
abundance: many
j_gene: TRBJ2-7
CDR3aa: CASSPEVAYEQYF

v_gene: TRBV11-2
abundance: many
j_gene: TRBJ2-5
CDR3aa: CASSLGAGPPQYQYF

v_gene: TRBV6-5
abundance: few
j_gene: TRBJ2-2
CDR3aa: CASSFGDRVETGELFF